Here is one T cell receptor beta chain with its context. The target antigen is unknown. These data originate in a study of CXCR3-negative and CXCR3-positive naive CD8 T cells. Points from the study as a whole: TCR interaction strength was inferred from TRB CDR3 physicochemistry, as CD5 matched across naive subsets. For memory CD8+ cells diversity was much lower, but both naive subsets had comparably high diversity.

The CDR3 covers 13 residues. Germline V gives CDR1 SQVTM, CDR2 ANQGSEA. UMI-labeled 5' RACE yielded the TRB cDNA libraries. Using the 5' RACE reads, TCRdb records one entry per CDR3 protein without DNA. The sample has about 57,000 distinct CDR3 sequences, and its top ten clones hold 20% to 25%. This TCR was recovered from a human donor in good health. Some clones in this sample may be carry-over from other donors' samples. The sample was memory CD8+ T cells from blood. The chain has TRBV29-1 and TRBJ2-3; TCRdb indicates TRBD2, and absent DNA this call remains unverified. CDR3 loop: CSVEDHLAGVEIF.